The rows below give T cell receptor beta chains drawn from one sample of a study of CD8 T cells in ankylosing spondylitis. TCRdb independently ran MiXCR on the 5' RACE reads; one entry per CDR3 protein. The table includes 750,000 to 850,000 distinct CDR3 sequences, roughly 12% detected once. The specimen sequenced was blood, either unsorted or a sorted T cell fraction (not recorded which). These receptors were collected from a male donor with ankylosing spondylitis. Both conserved end residues are part of each CDR3.

V	J	CDR3
TRBV12-3/TRBV12-4	TRBJ2-7	CASSSLWGRVSEQYF
TRBV20-1	TRBJ2-1	CSATRGGEQFF
TRBV7-9	TRBJ2-5	CASSLGQGFQETQYF
TRBV10-3	TRBJ1-2	CAITGTGPGGYTF
TRBV29-1	TRBJ2-3	CSQSGGGHSTDTQYF
TRBV7-3	TRBJ1-1	CASSLGGPPTVGTEAFF
TRBV15	TRBJ1-5	CATSRGQGRGQQPQHF
TRBV7-2	TRBJ1-2	CASSLGTGGSRGGYTF
TRBV6-2/TRBV6-3	TRBJ1-2	CASSYSNQATSNYGYTF
TRBV3-1	TRBJ1-2	CASSHSLGGGYTF
TRBV7-2	TRBJ2-5	CASSPGQGTETQYF
TRBV11-1	TRBJ2-3	CASSLDDRRDTQYF
TRBV10-3	TRBJ2-7	CAIQRQGEPYEQYF
TRBV5-1	TRBJ2-5	CASSFNVRGPQETQYF
TRBV29-1	TRBJ2-7	CSVNPGTYEQYF
TRBV20-1	TRBJ1-5	CSVSGSPKGAQHF
TRBV7-2	TRBJ2-3	CASSLRVGQGDTQYF
TRBV7-2	TRBJ1-3	CASSYPITSGNTIYF
TRBV4-3	TRBJ1-2	CASSQAGTNYGYTF
TRBV20-1	TRBJ2-3	CSRGDRVKDTQYF
TRBV4-3	TRBJ2-7	CASSLEPPGPLIHYEQYF
TRBV7-2	TRBJ1-1	CASSLAFGAWSEAFF
TRBV20-1	TRBJ2-1	CSAPARDTFGDNEQFF
TRBV5-1	TRBJ1-2	CASSLLTTELSGYTF
TRBV7-9	TRBJ1-2	CASSLAPGPTFGGYTF
TRBV29-1	TRBJ2-1	CSVEDLAGGPHEQFF
TRBV20-1	TRBJ1-4	CSARTVFNEKLFF
TRBV4-1	TRBJ1-1	CASSQVSPDTEAFF
TRBV29-1	TRBJ2-3	CSVEPSPGTDTQYF
TRBV15	TRBJ1-5	CATKGQFASNQPQHF
TRBV29-1	TRBJ2-5	CSVGGRARETQYF
TRBV20-1	TRBJ1-5	CSATDTQYSNQPQHF
TRBV20-1	TRBJ2-5	CSARYGGEETQYF
TRBV4-1	TRBJ1-2	CASSQIWPGMDGYTF
TRBV20-1	TRBJ2-7	CSARDFGAGSLYEQYF
TRBV29-1	TRBJ2-3	CSAIGRAGGPGDTQYF
TRBV29-1	TRBJ2-7	CSVHPGQGALHEQYF
TRBV4-2	TRBJ2-2	CASSQEGPGGSNTGELFF
TRBV10-2	TRBJ2-1	CAILSGTAHNEQFF
TRBV20-1	TRBJ1-5	CSAPIGRFYSNQPQHF
TRBV29-1	TRBJ2-3	CSAYGRDTDTQYF
TRBV10-3	TRBJ1-5	CAISESNRYNQPQHF
TRBV6-2/TRBV6-3	TRBJ1-5	CASSYPGTENQPQHF
TRBV20-1	TRBJ2-3	CSARVLLRSTDTQYF
TRBV2	TRBJ2-5	CASSEALRARYF
TRBV12-3/TRBV12-4	TRBJ2-1	CASSLAPGLAGGSSYNEQFF
TRBV4-3	TRBJ2-3	CASSQARRERATQYF
TRBV10-3	TRBJ2-1	CAISAGLVYKNEQFF